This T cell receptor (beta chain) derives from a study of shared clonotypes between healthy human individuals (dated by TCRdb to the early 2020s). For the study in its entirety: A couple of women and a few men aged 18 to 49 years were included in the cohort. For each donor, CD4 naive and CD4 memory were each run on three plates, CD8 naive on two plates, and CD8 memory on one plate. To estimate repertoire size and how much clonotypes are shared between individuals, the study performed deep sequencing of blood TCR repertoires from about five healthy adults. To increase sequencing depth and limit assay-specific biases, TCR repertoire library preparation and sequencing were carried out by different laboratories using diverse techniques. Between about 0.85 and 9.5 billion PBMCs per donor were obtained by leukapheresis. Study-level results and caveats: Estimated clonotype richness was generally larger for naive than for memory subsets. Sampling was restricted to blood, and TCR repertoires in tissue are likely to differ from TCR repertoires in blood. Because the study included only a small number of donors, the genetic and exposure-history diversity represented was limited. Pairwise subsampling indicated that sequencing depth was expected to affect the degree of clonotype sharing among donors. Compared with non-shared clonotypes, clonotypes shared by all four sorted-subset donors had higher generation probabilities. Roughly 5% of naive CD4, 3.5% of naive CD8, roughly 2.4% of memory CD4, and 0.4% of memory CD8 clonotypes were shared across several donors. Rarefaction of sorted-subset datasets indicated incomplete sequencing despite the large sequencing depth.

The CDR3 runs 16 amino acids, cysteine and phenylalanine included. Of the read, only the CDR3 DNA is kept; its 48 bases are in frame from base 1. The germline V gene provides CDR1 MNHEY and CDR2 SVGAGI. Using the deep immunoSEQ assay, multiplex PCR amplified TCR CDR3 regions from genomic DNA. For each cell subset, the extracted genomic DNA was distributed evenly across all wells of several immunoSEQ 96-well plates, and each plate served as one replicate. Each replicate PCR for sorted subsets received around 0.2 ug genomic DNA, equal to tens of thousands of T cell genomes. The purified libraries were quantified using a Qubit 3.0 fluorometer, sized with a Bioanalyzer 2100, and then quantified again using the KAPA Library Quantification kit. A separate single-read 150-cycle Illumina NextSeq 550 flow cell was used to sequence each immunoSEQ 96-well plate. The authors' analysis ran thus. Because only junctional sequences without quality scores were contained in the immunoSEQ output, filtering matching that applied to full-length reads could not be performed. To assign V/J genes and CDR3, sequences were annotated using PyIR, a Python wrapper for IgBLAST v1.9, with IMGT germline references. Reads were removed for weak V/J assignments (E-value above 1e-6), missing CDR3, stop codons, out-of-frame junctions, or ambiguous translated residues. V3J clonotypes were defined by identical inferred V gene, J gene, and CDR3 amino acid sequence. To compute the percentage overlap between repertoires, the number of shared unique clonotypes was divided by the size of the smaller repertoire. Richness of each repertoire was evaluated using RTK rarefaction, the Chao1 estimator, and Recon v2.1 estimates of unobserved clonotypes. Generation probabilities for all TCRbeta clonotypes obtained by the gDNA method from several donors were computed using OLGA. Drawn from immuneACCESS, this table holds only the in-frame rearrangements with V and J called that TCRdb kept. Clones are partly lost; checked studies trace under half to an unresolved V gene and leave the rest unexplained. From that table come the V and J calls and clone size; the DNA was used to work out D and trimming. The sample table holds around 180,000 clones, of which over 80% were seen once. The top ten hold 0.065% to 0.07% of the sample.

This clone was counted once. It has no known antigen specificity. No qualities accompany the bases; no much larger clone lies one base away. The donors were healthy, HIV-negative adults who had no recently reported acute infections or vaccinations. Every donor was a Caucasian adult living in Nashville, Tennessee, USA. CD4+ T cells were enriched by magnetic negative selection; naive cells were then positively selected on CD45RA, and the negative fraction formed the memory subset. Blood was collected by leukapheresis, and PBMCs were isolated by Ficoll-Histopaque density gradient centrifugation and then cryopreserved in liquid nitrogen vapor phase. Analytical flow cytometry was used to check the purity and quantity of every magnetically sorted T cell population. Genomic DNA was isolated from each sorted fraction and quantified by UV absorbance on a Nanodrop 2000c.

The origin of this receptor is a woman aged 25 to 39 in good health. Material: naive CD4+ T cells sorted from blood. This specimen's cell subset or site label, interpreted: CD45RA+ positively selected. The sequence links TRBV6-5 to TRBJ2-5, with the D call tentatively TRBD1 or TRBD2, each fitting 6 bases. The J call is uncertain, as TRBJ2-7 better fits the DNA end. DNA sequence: TGTGCCAGCAGTTACTCGAGGGGGGCGGAGTCCTACGAGCAGTACTTC. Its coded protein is CASSYSRGAESYEQYF.